This TCR beta chain was sequenced in a study of OX40 agonist ivuxolimab in advanced cancers. Individuals having autoimmune disease history or systemic immunosuppression were not enrolled. Repertoires were generated with immunoSEQ multiplex PCR, while TCRdb's copy carries only in-frame clones and drops some. The sample records approximately 74,000 clones, about 80% being singletons. Germline CDR1 SGHDT, CDR2 YYEEEE. This CDR3 has 12 residues. Trimming removed 6 bases from V and 7 bases from J, with 13 bases in between. This clonotype originated in an adult with an advanced solid tumor such as melanoma, head and neck, liver or kidney cancer. This chain links TRBV5-6 with TRBJ1-1; D is ambiguous. The input for sequencing was CD4+ or CD8+ T cells sorted from blood, taken in a trial of the OX40 agonist ivuxolimab. Written as DNA, the CDR3 is TGTGCCAGCAAGGATGGTCTAGGTGAAGCTTTCTTT. It translates to CASKDGLGEAFF.